The next 5 T cell receptor beta chains were all read from a single sample in a study of control samples from healthy donors and cancer patients. TCRdb's table, derived via immunoSEQ multiplex PCR, lists solely in-frame clones and lacks some. Of roughly 80,000 clones in the sample, 88% were seen once. Sequencing input: blood. These receptor sequences come from a woman between 45 and 65 years old in good health.

The chain joins TRBV7-9 to TRBJ1-1; D is undetermined. The CDR3 is 15 residues long. Trimming removed 4 bases at V and 2 bases at J, with 14 bases between. Germline assignment: CDR1 SEHNR and CDR2 FQNEAQ (reference sequence). In DNA, the CDR3 is TGTGCCAGCAGCTCCTCCGACGCGGACAACACTGAAGCTTTCTTT. The encoded protein is CASSSSDADNTEAFF.

The V call is TRBV5-5, the J call TRBJ2-3; 8 nucleotides match TRBD2. The CDR3 is made up of 17 amino acids. V was pared by 4 bases and J by 0 bases, with 10 bases of the junction left unmatched. Germline lookup yields CDR1 SGHKS and CDR2 YYEKEE (reference sequence). The CDR3 loop reads CASSPLAGIRSTDTQYF. CDR3 nucleotide sequence: TGTGCCAGCAGCCCCTTAGCGGGGATACGGAGCACAGATACGCAGTATTTT. Full variable domain (remainder filled in from reference TRBV5-5 and TRBJ2-3): DAGVTQSPTHLIKTRGQQVTLRCSPISGHKSVSWYQQVLGQGPQFIFQYYEKEERGRGNFPDRFSARQFPNYSSELNVNALLLGDSALYLCASSPLAGIRSTDTQYFGPGTRLTVL.

The V and J genes are TRBV21-1 and TRBJ1-6. TRBV21-1 is recorded as a pseudogene. This CDR3 region has 14 residues. The CDR3 DNA reads TGTGCCAGCAGTACTCCCTCCTATAATTCACCCCTCCACTTT. Amino acid sequence: CASSTPSYNSPLHF.

The rearrangement joins TRBV7-9 to TRBJ2-3; D is possibly TRBD1 (6 bases). This CDR3 is built from 15 residues. Trimming took off 3 bases at V and 5 bases at J, with 15 bases between the two ends. The germline V gene has CDR1 SEHNR and CDR2 FQNEAQ (reference sequence). The CDR3 bases are TGTGCCAGCAGCTTTAGTACAGGGAAGAAAGATACGCAGTATTTT. Translated: CASSFSTGKKDTQYF. The full variable domain, rest sourced from reference TRBV7-9 and TRBJ2-3, is DTGVSQNPRHKITKRGQNVTFRCDPISEHNRLYWYRQTLGQGPEFLTYFQNEAQLEKSRLLSDRFSAERPKGSFSTLEIQRTEQGDSAMYLCASSFSTGKKDTQYFGPGTRLTVL.

The rearrangement links TRBV7-6 to TRBJ1-1, with no clear D. The CDR3 covers 18 residues. Germline lookup yields CDR1 SGHVS and CDR2 FNYEAQ. V was clipped by 5 bases and J by 0 bases, with 22 bases between them. The chain's CDR3 is CASSHSQTIQNMNTEAFF. CDR3 sequence (DNA): TGTGCCAGCAGCCATAGTCAAACGATACAGAATATGAACACTGAAGCTTTCTTT.